These T cell receptor beta chains were read from a single sample in a study of blood T cells in healthy people across ages. MiXCR, run by TCRdb on the 5' RACE reads, gives a single entry per CDR3 protein. The sample consists of approximately 1.5 million distinct CDR3 sequences, roughly two fifths of them appearing once. Specimen: blood. The receptors come from a woman aged 18-29 years in good health. The conserved cysteine and the conserved F or W are not part of the CDR3 here.

V: TRBV3-1; CDR3: ASSQDGGHLLQETQY
V: TRBV20-1; CDR3: SARRPREFPYEQY
V: TRBV3-1; CDR3: ASSHARTSGNLYNEQF
V: TRBV4-1; CDR3: ASSPLQGARYEQY
V: TRBV20-1; CDR3: SARGSPSGKERTYYEQF
V: TRBV7-2; CDR3: ASSLRAGGEYNEQF
V: TRBV6-2/TRBV6-3; CDR3: ASSYIKTGAMNTEAF
V: TRBV6-6; CDR3: ASRDGDFGEQY
V: TRBV13; CDR3: ASSFPSGGHYEQY
V: TRBV9; CDR3: ASSPRQGSGEQF
V: TRBV7-9; CDR3: ASGPRDRGVAY
V: TRBV19; CDR3: ASSIIVNRHEQY
V: TRBV3-1; CDR3: ASSQSIGLAGIEQY
V: TRBV28; CDR3: ASSFGQVYNEQF
V: TRBV7-9; CDR3: ASSTFREYEQY
V: TRBV20-1; CDR3: SAREVGGRYNEQF
V: TRBV28; CDR3: ASSLSRAFRHNEQF
V: TRBV7-9; CDR3: ASSLTPSGRNTEAF
V: TRBV4-2; CDR3: ASSQGWGPYEQY
V: TRBV12-3/TRBV12-4; CDR3: ASSLGGTGGLGNQPQH
V: TRBV20-1; CDR3: SASGRGNQPQH
V: TRBV7-2; CDR3: ASSPESGYEQY
V: TRBV5-1; CDR3: ASSRLGDEQY
V: TRBV27; CDR3: ASSHLGQGSGYT
V: TRBV12-3/TRBV12-4; CDR3: ASNRLGSNYGYT
V: TRBV7-2; CDR3: ASTTSTAGQLSTEAF
V: TRBV10-3; CDR3: AISSGQGAGNTIY
V: TRBV27; CDR3: ASSPMAGGPSSGANVLT
V: TRBV28; CDR3: ASSFTDSGDQPQH
V: TRBV4-3; CDR3: ASSQDRARAFSPLH
V: TRBV4-3; CDR3: ASSPGQGIVETQY
V: TRBV12-3/TRBV12-4; CDR3: ASSSLGGQGTDTQY
V: TRBV20-1; CDR3: SATDRGYHEAF
V: TRBV29-1; CDR3: SVEDGPGAGYEQY
V: TRBV14; CDR3: ASSTLDYEQF
V: TRBV27; CDR3: ASSQATNTGELF
V: TRBV7-6; CDR3: ASSPWQGGNQPQH
V: TRBV7-9; CDR3: ASSGLAENEQF
V: TRBV6-6; CDR3: ASSYGGGGQF
V: TRBV29-1; CDR3: SVRTTHYEQY
V: TRBV6-2/TRBV6-3; CDR3: ASSYLGQRY
V: TRBV19; CDR3: ASSPDSRNEQY
V: TRBV29-1; CDR3: SVEDLRTGLFYGYT
V: TRBV29-1; CDR3: SVPPSQVWNEQY
V: TRBV29-1; CDR3: SVVMTNRGAEAF
V: TRBV29-1; CDR3: SVVRRMNTEAF